The rows below give T cell receptor beta chains drawn from one sample of a study of T-cell memory formation after mild COVID-19. TCRdb fed the 5' RACE reads into MiXCR, producing one record per CDR3 protein. The table records some 320,000 distinct CDR3 sequences, 13% to 15% of them present only once. Sequencing was performed on PBMCs or a T cell subset sorted from them (not recorded which). The source of these receptors is a man aged 18 to 35 who had mild COVID-19 (a few samples of this study predate the infection). Cell type and time point are not known. The CDR3 runs from the conserved cysteine through the conserved F or W. A D gene is named only where the DNA matches it firmly. The size field is filled for only some rows; it gives once, few, many or a size class.

CASSSGTGAYSNQPQHF,TGTGCCAGCAGCTCCGGGACAGGGGCTTATAGCAATCAGCCCCAGCATTTT,TRBV7-2,TRBD1,NA,TRBJ1-5
CASSRSSYNEQFF,TGTGCCAGCAGCCGGAGCTCCTACAATGAGCAGTTCTTC,TRBV7-2,NA,NA,TRBJ2-1
CASSLDGGYTGELFF,TGCGCCAGCAGCTTGGATGGAGGGTACACCGGGGAGCTGTTTTTT,TRBV5-1,NA,NA,TRBJ2-2
CASSYHRDRGEKLFF,TGTGCCAGCAGTTACCACCGGGACAGGGGCGAAAAACTGTTTTTT,TRBV6-2/TRBV6-3,TRBD1,NA,TRBJ1-4
CASSLGQGNNEQYF,TGTGCCAGCAGTTTAGGACAGGGTAACAACGAGCAGTACTTC,TRBV12-3/TRBV12-4,TRBD1,many,TRBJ2-7
CASSLTPRMGETQYF,TGTGCCAGCAGCTTAACACCTAGGATGGGGGAGACCCAGTACTTC,TRBV7-2,NA,NA,TRBJ2-5
CASSLFPDRGETQYF,TGCGCCAGCAGCTTATTCCCAGACAGAGGGGAGACCCAGTACTTC,TRBV5-1,NA,many,TRBJ2-5
CAIRAREGEQYF,TGTGCCATCAGGGCCAGGGAGGGCGAGCAGTACTTC,TRBV10-3,TRBD2,NA,TRBJ2-7
CASSPPYTGELFF,TGTGCCAGCAGTCCGCCGTACACCGGGGAGCTGTTTTTT,TRBV12-3/TRBV12-4,NA,few,TRBJ2-2
CASSRWGYQETQYF,TGCGCCAGCAGCCGGTGGGGGTACCAAGAGACCCAGTACTTC,TRBV5-1,NA,NA,TRBJ2-5
CASSFSKTDTQYF,TGTGCCAGCAGTTTTTCCAAGACAGATACGCAGTATTTT,TRBV27,NA,NA,TRBJ2-3
CAVRLWGSTGELFF,TGTGCCGTACGACTTTGGGGCAGCACCGGGGAGCTGTTTTTT,TRBV11-2,NA,NA,TRBJ2-2
CASSSKGNRVEKLFF,TGTGCCAGTAGTTCAAAGGGAAACAGGGTCGAAAAACTGTTTTTT,TRBV19,NA,NA,TRBJ1-4
CASSFSLAGGYETQYF,TGTGCCAGCAGCTTTTCGCTAGCGGGGGGGTATGAGACCCAGTACTTC,TRBV7-8,TRBD2,many,TRBJ2-5
CASSPGLAVNTGELFF,TGCGCCAGCAGCCCAGGACTAGCGGTGAACACCGGGGAGCTGTTTTTT,TRBV4-1,TRBD2,NA,TRBJ2-2
CASSNSYNEQFF,TGTGCCAGCAGCAACTCCTACAATGAGCAGTTCTTC,TRBV11-3,NA,few,TRBJ2-1
CASRRGRGSNYGYTF,TGCGCCAGCAGGAGGGGGCGCGGAAGTAACTATGGCTACACCTTC,TRBV5-1,TRBD1,NA,TRBJ1-2
CSASQGWGLSTQYF,TGCAGTGCTAGCCAGGGGTGGGGATTAAGTACGCAGTATTTT,TRBV20-1,NA,few,TRBJ2-3
CASSYSFDGYTF,TGTGCCAGCAGTTACTCGTTTGATGGCTACACCTTC,TRBV6-6,NA,NA,TRBJ1-2
CASRPRDRAGYTF,TGTGCCAGCAGACCCCGGGACAGGGCCGGCTACACCTTC,TRBV6-1,TRBD1,NA,TRBJ1-2
CASSSPPDNADTQYF,TGTGCCAGCAGCTCCCCCCCCGACAACGCAGATACGCAGTATTTT,TRBV7-9,NA,few,TRBJ2-3
CASSVVSGNTDTQYF,TGTGCCAGCAGCGTAGTTTCCGGAAATACAGATACGCAGTATTTT,TRBV9,NA,many,TRBJ2-3
CASRVRQAPQPQHF,TGTGCCAGCAGAGTGAGACAGGCCCCTCAGCCCCAGCATTTT,TRBV6-6,NA,NA,TRBJ1-5